This is a list of T cell receptor beta chains from one sample in a study of T cell responses to AZD1222 COVID-19 vaccine. Sequenced by immunoSEQ multiplex PCR; TCRdb stores in-frame clones only, minus some. The sample includes 78,000 or so clones, 70% to 90% of them seen just once. Specimen: peripheral blood, collected on day 0 of AZD1222 vaccination. These receptors came from an adult in good health. Each CDR3 is given with its conserved first and last residue. Fields, in order: J gene, V gene, clone size, D gene, CDR3 DNA, CDR3 protein. A D gene is named only where the DNA matches it firmly. The size field is filled for only some rows; it gives once, few, many or a size class.

TRBJ2-5 | TRBV7-7 | - | TRBD2 | TGTGCTAGCAGCTTAGGTCGGGGGGTCCAAGAGACCCAGTACTTC | CASSLGRGVQETQYF
TRBJ2-7 | TRBV28 | - | TRBD2 | TGTGCCAGCCTGCCAGGCGGCCTTAGCGGGATTCGCTCCTACGAGCAGTACTTC | CASLPGGLSGIRSYEQYF
TRBJ2-7 | TRBV9 | - | - | TGTGCCAGCAGCGTAGCTGTCACGGGGGCCTACGAGCAGTACTTC | CASSVAVTGAYEQYF
TRBJ2-7 | TRBV10-3 | - | - | TGTGCCATCACTCTTGAAGCAGGGCTCGAGCAGTACTTC | CAITLEAGLEQYF
TRBJ2-3 | TRBV27 | - | - | TGTGCCAGCAGTTTCGGGGTAAAGACAGATACGCAGTATTTT | CASSFGVKTDTQYF
TRBJ1-3 | TRBV11-3 | - | - | TGTGCCAGCAGCTTATTAGACCACAGGGCCTGCGCCGGAAACACCATATATTTT | CASSLLDHRACAGNTIYF
TRBJ2-1 | TRBV19 | - | - | TGTGCCAGTAGTATTCCGGTACACCATTTGGGCCCCTCCTACAATGAGCAGTTCTTC | CASSIPVHHLGPSYNEQFF
TRBJ2-1 | TRBV10-3 | once | - | TGTGCCATCCAAATAGGGGGTGAGCAGTTCTTC | CAIQIGGEQFF
TRBJ2-7 | TRBV9 | - | TRBD2 | TGTGCCAGCAGCGTAGAGGGACTAGCGGGATCAGGGCAGTACTTC | CASSVEGLAGSGQYF
TRBJ1-4 | TRBV18 | - | TRBD1 | TGTGCCAGCTCATCGACAGGGTACAGGCCAACTAATGAAAAACTGTTTTTT | CASSSTGYRPTNEKLFF
TRBJ2-1 | TRBV7-9 | - | - | TGTGCCAGCGGGCCCCACATTCAGGGTGGTATAGCTTCCTACAATGAGCAGTTCTTC | CASGPHIQGGIASYNEQFF
TRBJ2-1 | TRBV6-5 | - | TRBD2 | TGTGCCAGCAGTTACTCGGGACTAGCGTACAACAATGAGCAGTTCTTC | CASSYSGLAYNNEQFF